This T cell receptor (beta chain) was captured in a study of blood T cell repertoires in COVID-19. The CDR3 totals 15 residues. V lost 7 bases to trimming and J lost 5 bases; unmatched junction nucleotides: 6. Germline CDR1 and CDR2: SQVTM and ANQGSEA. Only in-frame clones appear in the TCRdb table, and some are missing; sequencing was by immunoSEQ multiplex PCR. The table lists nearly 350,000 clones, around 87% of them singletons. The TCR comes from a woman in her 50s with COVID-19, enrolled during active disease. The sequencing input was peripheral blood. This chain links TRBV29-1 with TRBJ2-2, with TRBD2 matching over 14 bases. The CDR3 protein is CSATGLAGVTGELFF. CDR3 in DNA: TGCAGCGCGACGGGACTAGCGGGAGTTACCGGGGAGCTGTTTTTT.